The subject of this entry is one T cell receptor (beta chain). What it binds is unknown. The data were obtained in a study of Ad26.COV2.S vaccination and SARS-CoV-2 variants. Across the whole study: It was the COV1001 Ad26.COV2.S trial arm that included the donor. Administration of Ad26.COV2.S was intramuscular, either once or twice 56 days apart. Regarding the study as a whole: Spike-specific TCR breadth ran higher among vaccine recipients than placebo recipients. Vaccine and placebo groups showed comparable non-spike TCR breadth.

Sequencing was performed with immunoSEQ multiplex PCR; in TCRdb, only in-frame clones are kept and a portion is missing. Of approximately 480,000 clones in the sample, 87% were seen once. Treatment indicated: over 15 received Ad26.COV2.S at low or high dose, single or two shots; several received placebo; per-sample allocation not given. Specimens were obtained on day 63 following the first vaccine or placebo injection. The TCR originated in a person aged 18 to 65 who received the Ad26.COV2.S COVID-19 vaccine or a placebo. Sample: peripheral blood, taken in a trial of Ad26.COV2.S vaccine versus placebo.

In nucleotides, the CDR3 is TGTGCCAGCAGCTTAAGGGTCAGCGGGAGAGACACCGGGGAGCTGTTTTTT. It translates to CASSLRVSGRDTGELFF. The chain combines TRBV11-2 with TRBJ2-2; TRBD2 matches 8 bases. The CDR3 sequence is 17 residues long. Germline lookup yields CDR1 SGHAT and CDR2 FQNNGV. V was pared by 2 bases and J by 3 bases, with 8 bases of the junction left unmatched. Variable domain in full (rest from reference TRBV11-2 and TRBJ2-2): EAGVAQSPRYKIIEKRQSVAFWCNPISGHATLYWYQQILGQGPKLLIQFQNNGVVDDSQLPKDRFSAERLKGVDSTLKIQPAKLEDSAVYLCASSLRVSGRDTGELFFGEGSRLTVL.